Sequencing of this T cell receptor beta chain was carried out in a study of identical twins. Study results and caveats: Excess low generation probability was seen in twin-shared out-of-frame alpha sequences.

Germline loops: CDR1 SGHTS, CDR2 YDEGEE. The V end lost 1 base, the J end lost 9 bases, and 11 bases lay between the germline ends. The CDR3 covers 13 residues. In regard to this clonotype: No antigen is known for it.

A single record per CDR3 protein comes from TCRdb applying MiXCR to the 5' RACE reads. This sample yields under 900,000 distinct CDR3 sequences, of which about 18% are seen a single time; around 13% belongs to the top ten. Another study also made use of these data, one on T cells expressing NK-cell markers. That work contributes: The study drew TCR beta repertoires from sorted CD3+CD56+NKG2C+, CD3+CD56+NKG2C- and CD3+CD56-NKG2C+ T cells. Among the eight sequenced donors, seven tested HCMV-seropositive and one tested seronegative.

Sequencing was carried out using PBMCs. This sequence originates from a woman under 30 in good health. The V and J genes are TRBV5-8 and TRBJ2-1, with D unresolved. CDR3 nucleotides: TGTGCCAGCAGCTTGCGCCAATATGGTGAGCAGTTCTTC. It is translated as CASSLRQYGEQFF.